Following are 30 T cell receptor beta chains from one sample sequenced in a study of naive and memory T cell subsets. The beta constant-region primer was an equimolar mix of two oligonucleotides covering TRBC1 and TRBC2. The ligated cDNA underwent four PCR rounds using SP2 and nested alpha and beta constant-region primers. Via MiXCR, TCRdb re-called the UMI-ligation and nested PCR reads, giving one row per CDR3 protein. The repertoire holds 95,000 to 150,000 distinct CDR3 sequences, with around a third as singletons. The specimen was central memory CD4+ T cells from blood. The receptor set was obtained from a human donor in good health.

V gene TRBV12-3 or TRBV12-4 combines with J gene TRBJ1-6, with D unresolved. This CDR3 is 14 amino acids long. V was clipped by 3 bases and J by 3 bases, with 6 bases between them. CDR3 coding DNA: TGTGCCAGCAGTTTCACAGTCTATAATTCACCCCTCCACTTT. Protein sequence: CASSFTVYNSPLHF.

This clonotype appeared a single time. In DNA form, the CDR3 reads TGTGCCAGCGGACAGGGTTTGAATCAGCCCCAGCATTTT. Its translation is CASGQGLNQPQHF. V is TRBV6-1 and J is TRBJ1-5, with TRBD1 matching 8 bases. The germline V gene has CDR1 MNHNS and CDR2 SASEGT. The CDR3 has 13 amino acids. J gave up 4 bases and V 8 bases, and 4 bases lay outside the gene matches.

V and J are TRBV6-2 or TRBV6-3 and TRBJ2-5; TRBD1 might be the D (5 bases). V was shortened by 1 base and J by 3 bases, with 21 bases between the two germline ends. This CDR3 contains 18 residues. Germline V gene sequence: CDR1 MNHEY, CDR2 SVGEGT. CDR3 bases: TGTGCCAGCAGTTACTTATTCAGGGATTGGTCAGAGGAAGAGACCCAGTACTTC. Translation gives CASSYLFRDWSEEETQYF.

This clonotype was seen just once. The chain combines TRBV3-1 with TRBJ2-1; 9 nucleotides line up with TRBD2. Trimming removed 1 base from V and 0 bases from J; junction bases left unmatched: 4. The CDR3 totals 17 residues. Germline lookup yields CDR1 LGHDT and CDR2 YNNKEL (reference sequence). The CDR3 region is CASSQARSGGSYNEQFF. DNA of the CDR3: TGTGCCAGCAGCCAAGCACGTAGCGGGGGCTCCTACAATGAGCAGTTCTTC.

The chain links TRBV5-4 to TRBJ2-1; 10 bases are shared with TRBD1. Germline CDR1 and CDR2: SGHNT and YYREEE (reference sequence). The CDR3 runs to 16 residues. V shed 4 bases, J shed 8 bases, and the junction held 12 bases outside the gene matches. The CDR3 region has the DNA TGTGCCAGCAGCCCGGGACAGGGGACCCGTCTCGATGAGCAGTTCTTC. It is translated as CASSPGQGTRLDEQFF.

The chain employs TRBV7-2 and TRBJ2-3, with 12 bases that match TRBD2. Per germline, CDR1 SGHTA and CDR2 FQGNSA. The CDR3 loop spans 14 amino acids. J was trimmed by 5 bases and V by 8 bases; bases with no gene match: 5. The CDR3 is CASLGLAGKDTQYF. The CDR3 DNA reads as TGTGCCAGCTTAGGACTAGCGGGAAAAGATACGCAGTATTTT. Together with reference TRBV7-2 and TRBJ2-3, the CDR3 gives the full variable domain: GAGVSQSPSNKVTEKGKDVELRCDPISGHTALYWYRQSLGQGLEFLIYFQGNSAPDKSGLPSDRFSAERTGGSVSTLTIQRTQQEDSAVYLCASLGLAGKDTQYFGPGTRLTVL.

This clonotype was seen only a few times. This chain uses TRBV29-1 with TRBJ2-1; D is unresolved. With 4 bases removed from V and 5 bases from J, the gap between germline ends came to 27 bases. Germline CDR1 and CDR2: SQVTM and ANQGSEA. The CDR3 is 18 amino acids. This CDR3 is CSVATGPGFGVKDNEQFF. The CDR3 region has the DNA TGCAGCGTTGCCACCGGCCCCGGGTTTGGGGTAAAGGACAATGAGCAGTTCTTC.

The count of this clonotype is one. The gene calls are TRBV7-2 and TRBJ1-3; D ambiguous. Germline V gene lookup returns CDR1 SGHTA and CDR2 FQGNSA. Trimming shortened V by 1 base and J by 4 bases, and 8 bases separated the two germline ends. The CDR3 runs to 14 residues. The CDR3 nucleotides read TGTGCCAGCAGCTTAGTCAGTCAGGGAAACACCATATATTTT. Translated, it gives CASSLVSQGNTIYF.

This clonotype was detected a few times. J is TRBJ2-3 and V is TRBV7-9, with unresolved D. The CDR3 covers 14 residues. V lost 5 bases and J lost 6, with 15 bases in between. Germline assignment: CDR1 SEHNR and CDR2 FQNEAQ (reference sequence). The chain's CDR3 is CASSLRKGLDTQYF. CDR3 DNA sequence: TGTGCCAGCAGCCTCCGGAAGGGCCTGGATACGCAGTATTTT.

This rearrangement joins TRBV10-3 to TRBJ2-5, with TRBD1 matching 10 bases. Germline CDR1 ENHRY, CDR2 SYGVKD. The CDR3 runs 15 residues. The J segment lost 4 bases and the V segment lost 6 bases, leaving 8 bases of the junction unmatched. The CDR3 is CAISEAGQGRETQYF. The CDR3 nucleotides are TGTGCCATCAGCGAAGCGGGACAGGGGCGAGAGACCCAGTACTTC.

This clonotype was picked up a small number of times. This chain joins TRBV30 and TRBJ2-7; D perhaps matches TRBD2 (6 bases). Trimming took off 3 bases at V and 7 bases at J, with 28 bases between the two ends. Germline CDR1 GTSNPN, CDR2 SVGIG (reference sequence). The CDR3 spans 17 residues. The CDR3 reads CAWRGEIGTLRSGEQYF. The DNA of the CDR3 is TGTGCCTGGAGGGGAGAAATCGGGACTCTCCGTAGTGGGGAGCAGTACTTC.

V and J are TRBV2 and TRBJ2-7, with 12 bases that match TRBD1. V was clipped by 6 bases and J by 3 bases; unmatched bases: 3. The CDR3 covers 14 residues. Germline lookup yields CDR1 SNHLY and CDR2 FYNNEI. CDR3: CASRGQGAIYEQYF. The CDR3 nucleotides read TGTGCCAGCAGGGGACAGGGGGCCATCTACGAGCAGTACTTC.

The chain uses TRBV4-1 and TRBJ1-1, with 7 bases fitting TRBD1. This CDR3 is built from 18 residues. CDR1 and CDR2 (germline): MGHRA, YSYEKL. V lost 3 bases, J lost 2 bases, and 15 bases stayed unmatched. CDR3 residues: CASSQKDRKIGPNTEAFF. The CDR3 nucleotides read TGCGCCAGCAGCCAGAAGGACAGGAAAATTGGGCCCAACACTGAAGCTTTCTTT.

This clonotype was observed a handful of times. The chain couples TRBV12-3 or TRBV12-4 to TRBJ2-1; unclear D gene. CDR3 length equals 11 residues. The ends were cut back, 2 bases at V and 8 bases at J, with 4 bases in the middle. In nucleotides, the CDR3 is TGTGCCAGCAGTTTACGAGATGAGCAGTTCTTC. Its protein is CASSLRDEQFF.

This rearrangement joins TRBV7-6 to TRBJ2-7; D may be TRBD1 (8 bases). Trimming took off 5 bases at V and 4 bases at J, with 18 bases between the two ends. Germline assignment: CDR1 SGHVS and CDR2 FNYEAQ. The CDR3 sequence is 15 residues long. This chain's CDR3 is CASSQGAGAVYEQYF. In DNA, the CDR3 is TGTGCCAGCAGCCAGGGGGCGGGAGCAGTTTACGAGCAGTACTTC.

This clonotype appeared many times. This chain links TRBV11-2 with TRBJ2-7; a weak D match, TRBD2 (6 bases). Trimming took off 1 base at V and 1 base at J, with 8 bases between the two ends. This CDR3 region has 14 residues. The V gene's germline CDR1 is SGHAT and CDR2 FQNNGV. Here the CDR3 reads CASSLGDSSYEQYF. CDR3 nucleotides: TGTGCCAGCAGCTTAGGGGACTCATCCTACGAGCAGTACTTC.

J is TRBJ2-2 and V is TRBV7-3; no definite D call. CDR1 SGHTA and CDR2 FQGTGA come from the germline V gene. Trimming cost V 5 bases and J 5 bases, with 6 bases left between them. CDR3 length: 12 residues. For the CDR3, the DNA is TGTGCCAGCAGCCCCGTGACCGGGGAGCTGTTTTTT. Translated, it gives CASSPVTGELFF. The variable domain in full, completed from reference TRBV7-3 and TRBJ2-2, reads GAGVSQTPSNKVTEKGKYVELRCDPISGHTALYWYRQSLGQGPEFLIYFQGTGAADDSGLPNDRFFAVRPEGSVSTLKIQRTERGDSAVYLCASSPVTGELFFGEGSRLTVL.

This clonotype was recorded many times. The J gene is TRBJ2-1, the V gene TRBV20-1; D might be TRBD1 (5 bases). The germline V gene has CDR1 DFQATT and CDR2 SNEGSKA (reference sequence). The CDR3 loop spans 12 amino acids. V dropped 4 bases and J dropped 3 bases, with 7 bases sitting between them. CDR3 region: CSAIQGYNEQFF. The DNA of the CDR3 is TGCAGTGCTATTCAGGGCTACAATGAGCAGTTCTTC.

This clonotype was recorded a few times. The chain couples TRBV7-8 to TRBJ1-2; weak D call: TRBD1 (6 bases). Trimming left V 5 bases short and J 4 bases short, with 11 bases between. The CDR3 sequence is 13 residues long. Per the germline V gene, CDR1 is SGHVS and CDR2 is FQNEAQ. The CDR3 DNA is TGTGCCAGCAGCCGGACAGCATTCTATGGCTACACCTTC. It yields the protein CASSRTAFYGYTF.

The V and J genes are TRBV4-3 and TRBJ1-4; 11 nucleotides agree with TRBD1. With 5 bases clipped from V and 6 bases from J, the junction kept 5 bases outside the gene matches. The CDR3 runs 15 residues. Germline loops: CDR1 LGHNA, CDR2 YSLEER. CDR3 sequence reads: CASSVGTGGDEKLFF. DNA of the CDR3: TGCGCCAGCAGCGTTGGGACAGGGGGAGATGAAAAACTGTTTTTT.

This clonotype was counted at least ten times. This chain connects TRBV4-3 to TRBJ2-3; D gene uncertain. With 3 bases removed from V and 2 bases from J, the gap between germline ends came to 6 bases. This CDR3 contains 13 residues. Per the germline V gene, CDR1 is LGHNA and CDR2 is YSLEER. CDR3 loop: CASSHLNTDTQYF. The CDR3, as DNA: TGCGCCAGCAGCCACCTTAACACAGATACGCAGTATTTT.

There are a few counts of this clonotype. The chain recombines TRBV28 with TRBJ2-3; 9 bases line up with TRBD2. With V trimmed by 3 bases and J by 7 bases, 2 bases remained unmatched. CDR1 and CDR2 (germline): MDHEN, SYDVKM. CDR3 length: 13 residues. DNA for the CDR3: TGTGCCAGCAGTTTGACTAGCGGATATACGCAGTATTTT. This translates into CASSLTSGYTQYF.

In its sample, this clonotype ranks as medium-sized (0.01 to 0.1%). The CDR3 region has the DNA TGCAGCTCCGACCGGAACACTGAAGCTTTCTTT. Amino acids: CSSDRNTEAFF. The chain links TRBV29-1 to TRBJ1-1, with D unclear. V was clipped by 8 bases and J by 1 base, with 8 bases between them. The CDR3 totals 11 residues. Germline CDR1 and CDR2: SQVTM and ANQGSEA.

The chain couples TRBV4-3 to TRBJ2-3, with a possible D match to TRBD1 (6 bases). Germline V gives CDR1 LGHNA, CDR2 YSLEER. V gave up 0 bases and J gave up 5 bases, with 12 bases separating them. There are 15 residues in the CDR3. The CDR3 nucleotides are TGCGCCAGCAGCCAAGATACAGGGAGAGAAGATACGCAGTATTTT. This sequence encodes CASSQDTGREDTQYF.

This clonotype was picked up many times. The chain joins TRBV27 to TRBJ2-1, with 7 bases fitting TRBD2. In germline, CDR1 is MNHEY, CDR2 SMNVEV (reference sequence). With 7 bases clipped from V and 5 bases from J, the junction kept 11 bases outside the gene matches. The CDR3 contains 15 residues. The chain's CDR3 is CASTIGLGKNNEQFF. In DNA form, the CDR3 reads TGTGCCAGCACCATTGGACTAGGGAAGAACAATGAGCAGTTCTTC.

V usage is TRBV28 and J usage is TRBJ1-2; TRBD1 might be the D (5 bases). The CDR3 length is 13 residues. Germline CDR1 reads MDHEN; CDR2 reads SYDVKM. V shed 2 bases and J shed 8 bases, with 12 bases lying between them. CDR3 coding DNA: TGTGCCAGCAGTTTAGGAGGGGCCCCCGGCTACACCTTC. Its protein is CASSLGGAPGYTF.

The rearrangement joins TRBV27 to TRBJ2-5; D perhaps matches TRBD2 (6 bases). The CDR3 runs to 16 residues. CDR1 and CDR2 (germline): MNHEY, SMNVEV (reference sequence). V gave up 6 bases and J gave up 5 bases, with 22 bases separating them. The chain's CDR3 is CASSPSLLGSFETQYF. As DNA, the CDR3 is TGTGCCAGCAGCCCCTCTCTCCTCGGGAGTTTTGAGACCCAGTACTTC.

This clonotype was observed a few times. The chain is built from TRBV28 and TRBJ2-3; 9 nucleotides line up with TRBD1. The J segment lost 4 bases and the V segment lost 8 bases, leaving 4 bases of the junction unmatched. CDR3 length equals 13 residues. Per the germline V gene, CDR1 is MDHEN and CDR2 is SYDVKM. The DNA for the CDR3 is TGTGCCAGCGGACAGGGGTGGGCAGATACGCAGTATTTT. Translated, it gives CASGQGWADTQYF. Combining the CDR3 with reference TRBV28 and TRBJ2-3 gives the whole variable domain DVKVTQSSRYLVKRTGEKVFLECVQDMDHENMFWYRQDPGLGLRLIYFSYDVKMKEKGDIPEGYSVSREKKERFSLILESASTNQTSMYLCASGQGWADTQYFGPGTRLTVL.

The J gene is TRBJ2-5, the V gene TRBV30; 9 bases agree with TRBD2. The germline gives CDR1 GTSNPN, CDR2 SVGIG (reference sequence). Unmatched junction bases numbered 10, after V lost 0 bases and J lost 5 bases. The CDR3 sequence is 16 residues long. The CDR3 sequence is CAWSVRIGREGETQYF. The CDR3 DNA reads TGTGCCTGGAGTGTAAGGATCGGGCGGGAGGGCGAGACCCAGTACTTC.

This rearrangement joins TRBV20-1 to TRBJ2-1, with D maybe TRBD1 (6 bases). The germline V and J ends were trimmed by 6 bases and 4 bases, with 13 bases remaining between them. The CDR3 totals 13 residues. From germline, CDR1 is DFQATT and CDR2 SNEGSKA (reference sequence). In DNA form, the CDR3 reads TGCAGTGCCGAGGGGACAACTTACAATGAGCAGTTCTTC. Its translation: CSAEGTTYNEQFF.